A selection of T cell receptor beta chains follows, all from one sample in a study of cytomegalovirus exposure and HLA in healthy donors. Method: immunoSEQ multiplex PCR; TCRdb's copy keeps in-frame clones and lacks some. The sample holds around 94,000 clones, less than 95% seen once. Sequencing was performed on PBMCs. The receptors originated from a woman aged 18 to 35 in good health and CMV-seronegative. CDR3s include the opening cysteine and the closing phenylalanine or tryptophan. The D gene is left open where the match is weak. The size entry is marked missing in some rows and otherwise reads once, few, many or a size class.

V,J,D,size,DNA,CDR3
TRBV7-3,TRBJ1-6,TRBD1,NA,TGTGCCAGCAGCCTGGACAGGGAATCACCCCTCCACTTT,CASSLDRESPLHF
TRBV6-6,TRBJ2-1,NA,NA,TGTGCCAGCACCCCGGGAAGCGGCTACAATGAGCAGTTCTTC,CASTPGSGYNEQFF
TRBV5-1,TRBJ2-3,NA,NA,TGCGCCAGCAGCCCGGACTCTACCCTAAGCACAGATACGCAGTATTTT,CASSPDSTLSTDTQYF
TRBV15,TRBJ2-2,NA,NA,TGTGCCACCAGCAGAGTTTTCGGCGGGGAGCTGTTTTTT,CATSRVFGGELFF
TRBV6-5,TRBJ2-7,TRBD2,NA,TGTGCCAGCGGTAGCGGGAGCCCCCACGAGCAGTACTTC,CASGSGSPHEQYF
TRBV4-3,TRBJ1-3,NA,NA,TGCGCCAGCAGCTTTGGACAGGGAAACACCATATATTTT,CASSFGQGNTIYF
TRBV6-5,TRBJ2-6,NA,NA,TGTGCCAGCACCCTAACGAGCTCTGGGGCCAACGTCCTGACTTTC,CASTLTSSGANVLTF
TRBV9,TRBJ1-2,NA,NA,TGTGCCAGCAGCGGGACCTTCGGGGAAGGCTACACCTTC,CASSGTFGEGYTF
TRBV19,TRBJ2-2,NA,NA,TGTGCCAGCAATCAAGGGCAGGGCACCGGGGAGCTGTTTTTT,CASNQGQGTGELFF
TRBV6-1,TRBJ2-1,NA,NA,TGTGCCAGCAGTGAATTTGGAGCTTACAATGAGCAGTTCTTC,CASSEFGAYNEQFF
TRBV14,TRBJ2-1,TRBD1,once,TGTGCCAGCACGGGACAGGGAATCTACAATGAGCAGTTCTTC,CASTGQGIYNEQFF
TRBV18,TRBJ2-7,NA,NA,TGTGCCAGCTCTCGTGTGGGAGGATCCGACGAGCAGTACTTC,CASSRVGGSDEQYF
TRBV7-9,TRBJ1-5,NA,NA,TGTGCCAGCAGCCCAGACAGATACAATCAGCCCCAGCATTTT,CASSPDRYNQPQHF
TRBV7-9,TRBJ2-3,NA,NA,TGTGCCAGCAGCTTAGGGCGGGGCCCGACAGATACGCAGTATTTT,CASSLGRGPTDTQYF
TRBV11-2,TRBJ2-7,NA,NA,TGTGCCAGCAGCTCCCGGTGGGCCCATGACTACGAGCAGTACTTC,CASSSRWAHDYEQYF
TRBV9,TRBJ2-7,NA,NA,TGTGCCAGCAGCCCGGGTCGCGAACCCTCCTACGAGCAGTACTTC,CASSPGREPSYEQYF
TRBV5-8,TRBJ2-7,TRBD2,NA,TGTGCCAGCAGCGGGGGGACTAGCGGGACTACCTACGAGCAGTACTTC,CASSGGTSGTTYEQYF
TRBV29-1,TRBJ2-7,NA,few,TGCAGCGTTGAAGAACGGGACTACGAGCAGTACTTC,CSVEERDYEQYF
TRBV9,TRBJ2-5,NA,NA,TGTGCCAGCAGCGTAGAGCCTACAGAGACCCAGTACTTC,CASSVEPTETQYF
TRBV30,TRBJ2-2,TRBD1,NA,TGTGCCTTGGGGACAGGGGCCGGGGAGCTGTTTTTT,CALGTGAGELFF
TRBV6-1,TRBJ2-7,NA,NA,TGTGCCAGCGGGGACTTAAGCTCCTACGAGCAGTACTTC,CASGDLSSYEQYF
TRBV13,TRBJ1-5,NA,NA,TGTGCCAGCAGCCACGGGACAAATCAGCCCCAGCATTTT,CASSHGTNQPQHF
TRBV19,TRBJ2-3,TRBD2,NA,TGTGCCAGTAGTACTGGACTAGCGGGAGCCACAGATACGCAGTATTTT,CASSTGLAGATDTQYF
TRBV5-6,TRBJ1-1,NA,NA,TGTGCCAGCAGCATCGGGACAAAGAACACTGAAGCTTTCTTT,CASSIGTKNTEAFF
TRBV6-5,TRBJ2-7,TRBD2,NA,TGTGCCAGCAGTAGTGGACTAGCGGGAGTTGGCGAGCAGTACTTC,CASSSGLAGVGEQYF
TRBV27,TRBJ1-1,TRBD1,NA,TGTGCCAGCAGGAGACAGGGCTTGTACACTGAAGCTTTCTTT,CASRRQGLYTEAFF
TRBV9,TRBJ2-7,NA,NA,TGTGCCAGCAGCCCAAGCCCACAGGGTTTCGAGCAGTACTTC,CASSPSPQGFEQYF
TRBV5-6,TRBJ2-5,NA,NA,TGTGCCAGCAGCGCAGAGTGGAGGGAGACCCAGTACTTC,CASSAEWRETQYF
TRBV2,TRBJ2-5,NA,NA,TGTGCCAGCAGTGAAGAGCTAGGTGAGACCCAGTACTTC,CASSEELGETQYF
TRBV2,TRBJ2-3,NA,NA,TGTGCCAGCAGGTCTCTCACAGCTTCTAGCACAGATACGCAGTATTTT,CASRSLTASSTDTQYF
TRBV9,TRBJ2-7,NA,NA,TGTGCCAGCAGCGAGACCCACAGCGGGCTCTACGAGCAGTACTTC,CASSETHSGLYEQYF
TRBV5-1,TRBJ2-3,NA,NA,TGCGCCAGCAGCTCACCCACTAGCACAGATACGCAGTATTTT,CASSSPTSTDTQYF
TRBV27,TRBJ2-2,TRBD1,NA,TGTGCCAGCAACAGGGGGAACACCGGGGAGCTGTTTTTT,CASNRGNTGELFF
TRBV14,TRBJ1-1,NA,NA,TGTGCCAGCAGCCGAGGGGGTCGGATAATTAACACTGAAGCTTTCTTT,CASSRGGRIINTEAFF
TRBV7-3,TRBJ2-7,NA,NA,TGTGCCAGCAGCTCAGGAGGGGGGGAGTCCTACGAGCAGTACTTC,CASSSGGGESYEQYF
TRBV7-2,TRBJ2-2,TRBD2,NA,TGTGCCAGCAGCCGCCATGCGGGGGGAAACACCGGGGAGCTGTTTTTT,CASSRHAGGNTGELFF
TRBV19,TRBJ2-5,NA,NA,TGTGCCAGTAAAAACAGGGCCGCTTTCCAAGAGACCCAGTACTTC,CASKNRAAFQETQYF
TRBV4-1,TRBJ2-1,TRBD2,NA,TGCGCCAGCAGCACCCGCCCGACTAGCGGGGGACAAAAGCAGTTCTTC,CASSTRPTSGGQKQFF
TRBV19,TRBJ1-2,TRBD1,NA,TGTGCCAGTACCCTTGGGGACAGGATTGATGGCTACACCTTC,CASTLGDRIDGYTF
TRBV5-4,TRBJ1-4,NA,NA,TGTGCCAGCAGCCGCATGTGGGGGGACCAGCCTGGGAAAAAACTGTTTTTT,CASSRMWGDQPGKKLFF
TRBV15,TRBJ1-2,TRBD1,NA,TGTGCCACCAGCAGGGACCGGACAGGGTACCATGGCTACACCTTC,CATSRDRTGYHGYTF
TRBV28,TRBJ1-2,TRBD1,NA,TGTGCCAGCAGTCTCCGACAGGGGGTTTACTATGGCTACACCTTC,CASSLRQGVYYGYTF
TRBV7-8,TRBJ2-6,NA,NA,TGTGCCAGCAGCTTTCAGGGAAGTGGGGCCAACGTCCTGACTTTC,CASSFQGSGANVLTF
TRBV14,TRBJ1-6,NA,NA,TGTGCCAGCAGCCAAGGTATCAAGCATAGCTCCTATAATTCACCCCTCCACTTT,CASSQGIKHSSYNSPLHF
TRBV27,TRBJ1-1,NA,NA,TGTGCCAGCACCACCCGGGGGGGCAGCAACACTGAAGCTTTCTTT,CASTTRGGSNTEAFF
TRBV18,TRBJ2-5,TRBD2,NA,TGTGCCAGCTCACCCCGGACTAGCAGCCAAGAGACCCAGTACTTC,CASSPRTSSQETQYF
TRBV5-1,TRBJ1-3,NA,once,TGCGCCAGCAGCTTGGAGAACAGGGCGGTTGGAAACACCATATATTTT,CASSLENRAVGNTIYF
TRBV5-1,TRBJ2-2,NA,once,TGCGCCAGCAGCTTGGCCGACGGAGGCACCGGGGAGCTGTTTTTT,CASSLADGGTGELFF
TRBV2,TRBJ2-7,TRBD2,NA,TGTGCCAGCAAGGAGTATAGCGGGAGGGGTGACGAGCAGTACTTC,CASKEYSGRGDEQYF
TRBV4-1,TRBJ2-1,NA,NA,TGCGCCAGCAGCCAAGAAAGAGTTAGCTCCTACAATGAGCAGTTCTTC,CASSQERVSSYNEQFF
TRBV7-6,TRBJ2-5,NA,NA,TGTGCCAGCAGCTTAGCCCGCGCGGGGGCTTGGGGGACCCAGTACTTC,CASSLARAGAWGTQYF
TRBV6-9,TRBJ2-3,TRBD2,NA,TGTGCCAGCAGTTATTCCCCTAGCGGGGGGTTGAGGCGCACAGATACGCAGTATTTT,CASSYSPSGGLRRTDTQYF
TRBV11-2,TRBJ2-3,NA,NA,TGTGCCAGCGGTGCGGCACATACGGATACGCAGTATTTT,CASGAAHTDTQYF
TRBV29-1,TRBJ2-3,NA,NA,TGCAGCGTTGACGGAGGGTCTAGCACAGATACGCAGTATTTT,CSVDGGSSTDTQYF
TRBV5-1,TRBJ2-7,NA,NA,TGCGCCAGCAGCGGAGGGGGCTCAGGCTACGAGCAGTACTTC,CASSGGGSGYEQYF